The 20 T cell receptor beta chains reported below all come from one sample, sequenced in a study of blood T cell repertoires in COVID-19. TCRdb keeps only in-frame clones here, not all; method: immunoSEQ multiplex PCR. The sample has 85,000 to 95,000 clones, 86% seen once. The sequencing sample was made of peripheral blood. These receptors all stem from a human donor in a cohort sampled during active COVID-19.

The chain is built from TRBV18 and TRBJ2-5, with 8 bases identical to TRBD2. The CDR3 sequence is 13 residues long. CDR1 is KGHSH, CDR2 LQKENI, per germline. Trimming took 3 bases from V and 4 from J; bases not matched to a gene: 1. The DNA for the CDR3 is TGTGCCAGCTCACCCCTAGCGGGAGAGACCCAGTACTTC. Amino acids: CASSPLAGETQYF.

The chain recombines TRBV29-1 with TRBJ1-2; maybe TRBD1 (5 bases). Looked up from germline, CDR1 is SQVTM and CDR2 is ANQGSEA. V was shortened by 1 base and J by 7 bases, with 7 bases between the two germline ends. This CDR3 is built from 11 residues. CDR3 sequence (DNA): TGCAGCGTTGAAGTTCAGGGTGGCTACACCTTC. Translated: CSVEVQGGYTF.

The gene calls are TRBV5-5 and TRBJ1-6; a possible D gene is TRBD1 (5 bases). V was cut by 2 bases and J by 6 bases, with 15 bases left in between. Germline loops: CDR1 SGHKS, CDR2 YYEKEE (reference sequence). This CDR3 has 16 amino acids. The DNA of the CDR3 is TGTGCCAGCAGCTTAAGACAGCCGGCAGTTAATTCACCCCTCCACTTT. Translating it yields CASSLRQPAVNSPLHF.

The chain joins TRBV6-2 or TRBV6-3 to TRBJ1-4; TRBD1 matches at 9 bases. Trimming at V came to 6 bases and at J to 7 bases, leaving 6 bases not matched to a gene. Germline CDR1 reads MNHEY; CDR2 reads SVGEGT. The CDR3 contains 14 residues. CDR3 in DNA: TGTGCCAGCAGCGGACAGGGGATGAGTGAAAAACTGTTTTTT. Its protein is CASSGQGMSEKLFF.

The chain couples TRBV15 to TRBJ2-2; 7 positions agree with TRBD2. The CDR3 spans 15 residues. Germline CDR1 reads LNHNV; CDR2 reads YYDKDF (reference sequence). V dropped 3 bases and J dropped 4; count of bases not matched to a gene: 5. In DNA form, the CDR3 reads TGTGCCACCAGCAGTCGGGGGGAGAGCACCGGGGAGCTGTTTTTT. Translation gives CATSSRGESTGELFF. The whole variable domain, remainder taken from reference TRBV15 and TRBJ2-2, is DAMVIQNPRYQVTQFGKPVTLSCSQTLNHNVMYWYQQKSSQAPKLLFHYYDKDFNNEADTPDNFQSRRPNTSFCFLDIRSPGLGDTAMYLCATSSRGESTGELFFGEGSRLTVL.

Points on this clone: This sample also contains other DNA sequences that code for the same CDR3. The rearrangement links TRBV18 to TRBJ2-1; 7 nucleotides agree with TRBD2. The V and J ends lost 3 bases and 0 bases, in that order; junction bases with no gene match: 2. This CDR3 is built from 15 residues. Per the germline V gene, CDR1 is KGHSH and CDR2 is LQKENI. CDR3 amino acids: CASSPGGSSYNEQFF. The CDR3 DNA follows: TGTGCCAGCTCACCGGGGGGGAGCTCCTACAATGAGCAGTTCTTC.

V usage is TRBV4-3 and J usage is TRBJ2-7; TRBD1 matches at 7 bases. The germline CDR1 and CDR2 sequences are LGHNA and YSLEER. The CDR3 covers 15 residues. J gave up 2 bases and V 1 base, and 5 bases lay outside the gene matches. The CDR3 sequence is CASSQGWQGAYEQYF. The CDR3 DNA follows: TGCGCCAGCAGCCAAGGGTGGCAGGGGGCCTACGAGCAGTACTTC.

This sequence joins TRBV2 and TRBJ2-7; D might be TRBD1 (6 bases). The ends were cut back, 5 bases at V and 5 bases at J, with 13 bases in the middle. The CDR3 sequence is 13 residues long. Per the germline V gene, CDR1 is SNHLY and CDR2 is FYNNEI. The CDR3: CASSIGQGNEQYF. Written as DNA, the CDR3 is TGTGCCAGCAGTATCGGGCAGGGGAACGAGCAGTACTTC.

This chain links TRBV9 with TRBJ2-7; D gene unclear. V lost 4 bases and J 3 bases, leaving 14 bases between the germline ends. Germline CDR1 SGDLS, CDR2 YYNGEE. The CDR3 is 14 amino acids. Here the CDR3 reads CASSPTGALYEQYF. CDR3 DNA: TGTGCCAGCAGCCCCACCGGAGCGCTCTACGAGCAGTACTTC.

CDR3 DNA: TGTGCCACCAGCAATGCAGGGAGCACAGATACGCAGTATTTT. It codes for CATSNAGSTDTQYF. The chain joins TRBV15 to TRBJ2-3, with D tentatively TRBD1 (5 bases). V was shortened by 4 bases and J by 0 bases, with 8 bases between the two germline ends. Germline V CDR1 and CDR2: LNHNV, YYDKDF (reference sequence). The CDR3 runs 14 residues. Filled out from reference TRBV15 and TRBJ2-3, the complete variable domain reads DAMVIQNPRYQVTQFGKPVTLSCSQTLNHNVMYWYQQKSSQAPKLLFHYYDKDFNNEADTPDNFQSRRPNTSFCFLDIRSPGLGDTAMYLCATSNAGSTDTQYFGPGTRLTVL.

This clone was seen only once. V usage is TRBV6-6 and J usage is TRBJ2-7, with D hard to call. The V and J ends lost 6 bases and 7 bases respectively, with 10 bases between them. The CDR3 runs to 11 residues. Germline V gives CDR1 MNHNY, CDR2 SVGAGI (reference sequence). The CDR3 sequence: CASSYVGEQYF. CDR3 DNA sequence: TGTGCCAGCAGCTACGTCGGGGAGCAGTACTTC.

This sequence joins TRBV9 and TRBJ2-7, with TRBD1 identical over 7 bases. From germline, CDR1 is SGDLS and CDR2 YYNGEE. Trimming cost V 4 bases and J 3 bases; bases outside gene matches: 13. The CDR3 runs 16 residues. CDR3 DNA: TGTGCCAGCAGCCCACAAGACAGGGCTATTGACTACGAGCAGTACTTC. This encodes CASSPQDRAIDYEQYF.

This clone was observed a single time. The chain carries TRBV29-1 and TRBJ1-1; 7 bases line up with TRBD1. V trimming: 5 bases; J trimming: 0 bases; junction bases outside the gene matches: 3. This CDR3 comprises 13 residues. Germline V lookup: CDR1 SQVTM, CDR2 ANQGSEA. CDR3 residues: CSVHTGVNTEAFF. The CDR3 bases are TGCAGCGTTCATACAGGGGTGAACACTGAAGCTTTCTTT. Filled out from reference TRBV29-1 and TRBJ1-1, the complete variable domain reads SAVISQKPSRDICQRGTSLTIQCQVDSQVTMMFWYRQQPGQSLTLIATANQGSEATYESGFVIDKFPISRPNLTFSTLTVSNMSPEDSSIYLCSVHTGVNTEAFFGQGTRLTVV.

This rearrangement joins TRBV30 to TRBJ2-1; 10 bases are a match to TRBD1. The germline V gene encodes CDR1 GTSNPN and CDR2 SVGIG (reference sequence). The CDR3 contains 15 residues. V dropped 8 bases and J dropped 1; count of bases not matched to a gene: 8. CDR3 bases: TGTGCCACCTGGGGGACAGGGGATTCCTACAATGAGCAGTTCTTC. Translation gives CATWGTGDSYNEQFF.

The rearrangement joins TRBV29-1 to TRBJ2-3; the match to TRBD2 covers 10 bases. This CDR3 has 14 residues. Per the germline V gene, CDR1 is SQVTM and CDR2 is ANQGSEA. Germline trimming cut 4 bases from V and 1 base from J; bases unmatched to any gene: 2. CDR3 residues: CSVAGTSGTDTQYF. CDR3 nucleotides: TGCAGCGTTGCCGGGACTAGCGGCACAGATACGCAGTATTTT.

This sequence joins TRBV4-1 and TRBJ2-7, with TRBD1 matching 12 bases. Germline assignment: CDR1 MGHRA and CDR2 YSYEKL. The J segment lost 4 bases and the V segment lost 6 bases, leaving 10 bases of the junction unmatched. The CDR3 length is 16 residues. The CDR3 DNA reads TGCGCCAGCAGTCCAGCAGGGACAGGGGGCGCGTACGAGCAGTACTTC. Residues: CASSPAGTGGAYEQYF.

V is TRBV19 and J is TRBJ2-3; 11 bases map to TRBD1. CDR1 is LNHDA, CDR2 SQIVND, per germline (reference sequence). This CDR3 comprises 13 residues. After removal of 7 bases from V and 4 bases from J, the junction contained 1 base not matched to a gene. For the CDR3, the DNA is TGTGCCAGTACGGGACAGGGGGCAGATACGCAGTATTTT. Its protein product is CASTGQGADTQYF.

The rearrangement joins TRBV5-4 to TRBJ2-5; D is unresolved. Germline CDR1 is SGHNT and CDR2 is YYREEE (reference sequence). The ends were cut back, 4 bases at V and 4 bases at J, with 17 bases in the middle. The CDR3 consists of 15 residues. CDR3 sequence: CASSPDTASTETQYF. In DNA, the CDR3 is TGTGCCAGCAGCCCCGACACGGCCTCGACAGAGACCCAGTACTTC.

V and J are TRBV28 and TRBJ1-2; no firm D call. CDR3 length: 13 amino acids. Germline V gene data show CDR1 as MDHEN and CDR2 as SYDVKM. The V end lost 5 bases, the J end lost 5 bases, and 12 bases lay between the germline ends. CDR3 bases: TGTGCCAGCAGTCCGGACTTGGAGTATGGCTACACCTTC. Protein sequence: CASSPDLEYGYTF.

The rearrangement joins TRBV6-2 or TRBV6-3 to TRBJ1-5, with no clear D. CDR3 length: 15 residues. Germline assignment: CDR1 MNHEY and CDR2 SVGEGT. V was trimmed by 1 base and J by 3 bases, leaving 10 bases between them. The CDR3 loop reads CASSYLGGNNQPQHF. The CDR3 coding sequence is TGTGCCAGCAGTTACTTAGGAGGGAACAATCAGCCCCAGCATTTT.